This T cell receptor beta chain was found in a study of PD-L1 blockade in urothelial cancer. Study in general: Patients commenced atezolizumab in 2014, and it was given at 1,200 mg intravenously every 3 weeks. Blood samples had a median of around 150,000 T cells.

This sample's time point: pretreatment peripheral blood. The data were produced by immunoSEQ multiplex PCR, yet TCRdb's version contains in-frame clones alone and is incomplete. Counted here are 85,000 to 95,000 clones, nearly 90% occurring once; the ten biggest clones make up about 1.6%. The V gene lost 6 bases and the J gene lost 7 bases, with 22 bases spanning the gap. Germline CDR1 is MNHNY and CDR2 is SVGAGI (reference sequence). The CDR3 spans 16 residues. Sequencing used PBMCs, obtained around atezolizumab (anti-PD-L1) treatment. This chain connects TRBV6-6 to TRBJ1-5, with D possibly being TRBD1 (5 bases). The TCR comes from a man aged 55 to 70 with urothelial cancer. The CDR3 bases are TGTGCCAGCAGATCCTTCGGGACCCTCGGGGGACAGCCCCAGCATTTT. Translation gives CASRSFGTLGGQPQHF.